The 24 T cell receptor beta chains below were found in one sample sequenced in a study of cytomegalovirus exposure and HLA in healthy donors. The PCR ran on 60 Vbeta and 13 Jbeta primers. Data came from immunoSEQ multiplex PCR; TCRdb stores just in-frame clones and leaves some out. The table records tens of thousands of clones, roughly 80% of them present only once. Sequencing was done on a sample of PBMCs. The source of these receptors is a woman in her 40s in good health and CMV-seropositive.

This clone appeared a few times. The V call is TRBV18, the J call TRBJ2-2; D not certain. The CDR3 extends over 11 amino acids. Trimming pared 6 bases from V and 8 bases from J, leaving 7 bases between. CDR1 and CDR2 (germline): KGHSH, LQKENI. The CDR3 loop reads CASSPLGELFF. In DNA form, the CDR3 reads TGTGCCAGCTCCCCTTTGGGGGAGCTGTTTTTT.

This clone was found once. J is TRBJ1-2 and V is TRBV27, with D maybe TRBD1 (6 bases). V gave up 5 bases and J gave up 5 bases, with 9 bases separating them. Germline assignment: CDR1 MNHEY and CDR2 SMNVEV (reference sequence). The CDR3 extends over 12 amino acids. The CDR3: CASSATGYGYTF. The DNA of the CDR3 is TGTGCCAGCAGTGCGACAGGATATGGCTACACCTTC.

The gene calls are TRBV5-1 and TRBJ1-1, with 8 bases aligning to TRBD1. This CDR3 spans 13 amino acids. Germline loops: CDR1 SGHRS, CDR2 YFSETQ. V lost 4 bases to trimming and J lost 6 bases; unmatched junction nucleotides: 5. Here the CDR3 reads CASSPSGGPEAFF. DNA for the CDR3: TGCGCCAGCAGCCCCTCAGGGGGCCCTGAAGCTTTCTTT.

This clone was picked up a small number of times. J is TRBJ1-2 and V is TRBV13; D remains unclear. Germline assignment: CDR1 PRHDT and CDR2 FYEKMQ (reference sequence). Trimming took off 2 bases at V and 4 bases at J, with 14 bases between the two ends. The length of the CDR3 is 15 residues. CDR3 coding DNA: TGTGCCAGCAGCTTATGGGGTTTGGAGGGCTATGGCTACACCTTC. Translated: CASSLWGLEGYGYTF.

V is TRBV19 and J is TRBJ2-1; 7 bases agree with TRBD1. The CDR3 is made up of 13 amino acids. The V and J ends lost 6 bases and 10 bases, in that order; junction bases with no gene match: 9. CDR1 and CDR2 (germline): LNHDA, SQIVND (reference sequence). The CDR3 DNA reads TGTGCCAGTAGAGGAGGACAGGCCCTAGAGCAGTTCTTC. Amino acid sequence: CASRGGQALEQFF.

The J gene is TRBJ2-7, the V gene TRBV6-6, with 9 bases that match TRBD1. This CDR3 has 14 amino acids. Unmatched junction bases numbered 8, after V lost 7 bases and J lost 4 bases. Germline CDR1 is MNHNY and CDR2 is SVGAGI (reference sequence). Written as DNA, the CDR3 is TGTGCCAGCACCCTGGGACAGGGTGGTTACGAGCAGTACTTC. It encodes CASTLGQGGYEQYF.

As concerns this clone: Other DNA sequences in the same sample also yield this CDR3. The chain uses TRBV27 and TRBJ2-7; 11 bases are shared with TRBD1. The length of the CDR3 is 12 residues. V gave up 8 bases and J gave up 5 bases; unmatched junction bases: 2. The germline V gene has CDR1 MNHEY and CDR2 SMNVEV (reference sequence). The CDR3 DNA sequence: TGTGCCAGCCGGGGACAGGGGGACGAGCAGTACTTC. Translated: CASRGQGDEQYF.

This clone was seen more than once but under ten times. The rearrangement joins TRBV19 to TRBJ2-5; 11 nucleotides align to TRBD1. The germline gives CDR1 LNHDA, CDR2 SQIVND (reference sequence). With V trimmed by 5 bases and J by 1 base, 3 bases remained unmatched. CDR3 length equals 15 residues. CDR3 DNA sequence: TGTGCCAGTAGTCTCGGGACAGGGGGCCAAGAGACCCAGTACTTC. Residues: CASSLGTGGQETQYF.

This chain joins TRBV6-6 and TRBJ1-5; perhaps TRBD1 as D (6 bases). The CDR3 covers 16 residues. Trimming cost V 5 bases and J 4 bases, with 18 bases left between them. Per the germline V gene, CDR1 is MNHNY and CDR2 is SVGAGI (reference sequence). In DNA form, the CDR3 reads TGTGCCAGCAGTACTAGTGGGACATTCCCAAATCAGCCCCAGCATTTT. Encoded protein: CASSTSGTFPNQPQHF.

The chain carries TRBV9 and TRBJ2-5, with a possible D match to TRBD2 (5 bases). V lost 2 bases and J lost 3, with 14 bases in between. Germline V gives CDR1 SGDLS, CDR2 YYNGEE. The CDR3 is made up of 15 amino acids. CDR3 coding DNA: TGTGCCAGCAGCGTGACTCTCCGGGGAAAAGAGACCCAGTACTTC. Its translation is CASSVTLRGKETQYF.

This chain connects TRBV4-1 to TRBJ1-2, with 8 bases matching TRBD1. This CDR3 comprises 18 residues. The germline CDR1 and CDR2 sequences are MGHRA and YSYEKL. The V gene end was trimmed by 4 bases and the J gene end by 7 bases; junction bases not matched to a gene: 20. CDR3 sequence: CASSRSPNWPGQDGGYTF. CDR3 in DNA: TGCGCCAGCAGCCGAAGTCCGAACTGGCCGGGACAGGACGGTGGCTACACCTTC.

In this sample, this clone turned up once. The rearrangement joins TRBV5-4 to TRBJ1-1, with unresolved D. Germline assignment: CDR1 SGHNT and CDR2 YYREEE (reference sequence). Trimming removed 4 bases from V and 1 base from J, with 8 bases in between. CDR3 length: 13 residues. CDR3 region: CASSPGWNTEAFF. CDR3 sequence (DNA): TGTGCCAGCAGCCCAGGCTGGAACACTGAAGCTTTCTTT.

This clone has a handful of counts. V is TRBV21-1 and J is TRBJ2-7; TRBD2 reflects the table's D call only, with no check against the DNA. TRBV21-1 is a pseudogene. The CDR3 is 16 residues long. This chain's CDR3 is CASSKAKDQEDYEQYF. CDR3 DNA: TGTGCCAGCAGCAAAGCGAAAGACCAGGAGGACTACGAGCAGTACTTC.

The chain links TRBV6-5 to TRBJ1-1, with D possibly matching TRBD1 (5 bases). The germline V gene has CDR1 MNHEY and CDR2 SVGAGI. The CDR3 runs 14 residues. Trimming pared 6 bases from V and 1 base from J, leaving 12 bases between. CDR3 nucleotide sequence: TGTGCCAGCAGCGAAGACAGAGGGAACACTGAAGCTTTCTTT. This encodes CASSEDRGNTEAFF.

This clone was detected only a few times. V usage is TRBV7-7 and J usage is TRBJ2-3; TRBD1 aligns across 9 bases. This CDR3 is 14 amino acids long. The V gene end was trimmed by 5 bases and the J gene end by 4 bases; junction bases not matched to a gene: 4. From germline, CDR1 is SSHAT and CDR2 FNYEAQ (reference sequence). For the CDR3, the DNA is TGTGCCAGCAGCCCCCGGACAGGGGCAGATACGCAGTATTTT. Residues: CASSPRTGADTQYF.

The chain combines TRBV11-2 with TRBJ1-6, with TRBD1 as a possible D gene (5 bases). V was trimmed by 8 bases and J by 3 bases, leaving 14 bases between them. There are 15 residues in the CDR3. Germline CDR1 and CDR2: SGHAT and FQNNGV. CDR3 DNA: TGTGCCAGCCAACGTAGGGGCTTCTATAATTCACCCCTCCACTTT. Encoded protein: CASQRRGFYNSPLHF. Full variable domain (outside the CDR3, taken from reference TRBV11-2 and TRBJ1-6): EAGVAQSPRYKIIEKRQSVAFWCNPISGHATLYWYQQILGQGPKLLIQFQNNGVVDDSQLPKDRFSAERLKGVDSTLKIQPAKLEDSAVYLCASQRRGFYNSPLHFGNGTRLTVT.

This chain links TRBV2 with TRBJ1-1; no clear D gene. The CDR3 has 13 amino acids. The germline gives CDR1 SNHLY, CDR2 FYNNEI. V was shortened by 4 bases and J by 3 bases, with 9 bases between the two germline ends. Here the CDR3 reads CASSVDWDTEAFF. DNA of the CDR3: TGTGCCAGCAGTGTCGACTGGGACACTGAAGCTTTCTTT.

The chain is built from TRBV6-1 and TRBJ2-5; D remains ambiguous. The V end lost 3 bases, the J end lost 5 bases, and 10 bases lay between the germline ends. The germline gives CDR1 MNHNS, CDR2 SASEGT. The CDR3 is 13 amino acids. CDR3 sequence (DNA): TGTGCCAGCAGTGAGGGCATGCAGGAGACCCAGTACTTC. Translated, it gives CASSEGMQETQYF.

The chain carries TRBV5-4 and TRBJ2-7; a weak D match, TRBD1 (6 bases). V lost 2 bases and J 1 base, leaving 13 bases between the germline ends. This CDR3 region has 15 residues. The V gene's germline CDR1 is SGHNT and CDR2 YYREEE (reference sequence). CDR3 DNA: TGTGCCAGCAGCTTAAATGGACAGCTTTCCTACGAGCAGTACTTC. This encodes CASSLNGQLSYEQYF.

This chain links TRBV5-1 with TRBJ1-2; the match to TRBD1 covers 7 bases. The germline V gene encodes CDR1 SGHRS and CDR2 YFSETQ. This CDR3 comprises 16 residues. Trimming removed 3 bases from V and 3 bases from J; junction bases left unmatched: 11. CDR3 bases: TGCGCCAGCAGCTCCGCCCCAAACAGGGGAGACTATGGCTACACCTTC. This gives the protein CASSSAPNRGDYGYTF. Combining the CDR3 with reference TRBV5-1 and TRBJ1-2 gives the whole variable domain KAGVTQTPRYLIKTRGQQVTLSCSPISGHRSVSWYQQTPGQGLQFLFEYFSETQRNKGNFPGRFSGRQFSNSRSEMNVSTLELGDSALYLCASSSAPNRGDYGYTFGSGTRLTVV.

The J gene is TRBJ1-2, the V gene TRBV21-1; the tabulated D call, TRBD1, remains unverified against the DNA. TRBV21-1 is shown as a pseudogene. The CDR3 covers 17 residues. The CDR3 nucleotides are TGTGCCAGCAGCAAAGGGGCCGACCGGGACAGGGACTTAGGCTACACCTTC. This sequence encodes CASSKGADRDRDLGYTF.

This sequence joins TRBV28 and TRBJ1-5; D might be TRBD1 (6 bases). This CDR3 contains 16 residues. Per germline, CDR1 MDHEN and CDR2 SYDVKM. Trimming left V 5 bases short and J 2 bases short, with 16 bases between. The CDR3 DNA reads as TGTGCCAGCAGTCCACGGGGCAGGGGCGGCAATCAGCCCCAGCATTTT. Amino acid sequence: CASSPRGRGGNQPQHF.

The genes are TRBV7-2 and TRBJ1-4, with D tentatively TRBD1 (6 bases). This CDR3 contains 15 residues. Trimming shortened V by 5 bases and J by 6 bases, and 16 bases separated the two germline ends. The germline gives CDR1 SGHTA, CDR2 FQGNSA. In DNA, the CDR3 is TGTGCCAGCAGCCCAGGGGCCAGGGCAGATGAAAAACTGTTTTTT. Translating it yields CASSPGARADEKLFF.

This clone was detected once. The rearrangement uses TRBV6-5 and TRBJ2-5, with D uncertain. The assigned J gene may be wrong: the sequence end matches TRBJ2-7 better. CDR1 is MNHEY, CDR2 SVGAGI, per germline. This CDR3 has 16 residues. The CDR3 here is CASSYSRGPSSYEQYF. As DNA, the CDR3 is TGTGCCAGCAGTTACTCAAGAGGACCTAGCTCCTACGAGCAGTACTTC.